The 16 T cell receptor beta chains below come from one sample, sequenced in a study of T cell repertoires in cytomegalovirus infection. TCRdb passed the reads through MiXCR, listing each CDR3 protein once. The sample records about 230,000 distinct CDR3 sequences, around 6.6% being singletons. The sequenced material came from PBMCs. These receptor sequences come from a human donor in good health (CMV status not recorded). Some clones in this sample may be carry-over from other donors' samples.

This clonotype was recorded at least ten times. This chain joins TRBV12-3 or TRBV12-4 and TRBJ1-6; no clear D gene. V lost 3 bases and J 5 bases, leaving 8 bases between the germline ends. This CDR3 has 14 amino acids. CDR3 bases: TGTGCCAGCAGTTTTAGCAGAAATAATTCACCCCTCCACTTT. This translates into CASSFSRNNSPLHF.

In its sample, this clonotype was seen many times. This chain's CDR3 is CSFSSGGETSQFF. DNA for the CDR3: TGCAGCTTCTCTAGTGGGGGTGAGACCTCGCAGTTCTTC. This sequence joins TRBV29-1 and TRBJ2-1; tentatively, D is TRBD1 or TRBD2 (5 bases each). V shed 8 bases and J shed 12 bases, with 23 bases lying between them. This CDR3 has 13 amino acids. Germline V gene sequence: CDR1 SQVTM, CDR2 ANQGSEA.

This clonotype showed up many times. The chain couples TRBV7-2 to TRBJ1-5; TRBD1 matches 8 bases. Germline trimming cut 1 base from V and 4 bases from J; bases unmatched to any gene: 3. CDR3 length: 15 residues. Germline CDR1 SGHTA, CDR2 FQGNSA. The CDR3 loop is CASSLGQGTNQPQHF. The CDR3 nucleotides read TGTGCCAGCAGCTTAGGACAGGGGACGAATCAGCCCCAGCATTTT.

At least ten counts were recorded for this clonotype. This chain connects TRBV6-5 to TRBJ2-2; D is ambiguous. V lost 5 bases and J lost 1, with 8 bases in between. This CDR3 has 14 residues. The germline V gene encodes CDR1 MNHEY and CDR2 SVGAGI. In nucleotides, the CDR3 is TGTGCCAGCAGTGGTCACAGGAACACCGGGGAGCTGTTTTTT. It yields the protein CASSGHRNTGELFF.

The table lists this clonotype with many counts. V usage is TRBV10-2 and J usage is TRBJ1-5; tentatively, D is TRBD1 (6 bases). This CDR3 is 14 amino acids long. From germline, CDR1 is WSHSY and CDR2 SAAADI. V gave up 7 bases and J gave up 3 bases, with 13 bases separating them. CDR3 protein: CASNPGHFNQPQHF. The CDR3 nucleotides are TGCGCCAGCAACCCGGGACACTTCAATCAGCCCCAGCATTTT.

In nucleotides, the CDR3 is TGTGCCAGCTCACCAGCGACAGGGGGACTGAATGCTGGAAACACCATATATTTT. Its translation: CASSPATGGLNAGNTIYF. The genes are TRBV18 and TRBJ1-3; 9 nucleotides align to TRBD1. Germline V gene sequence: CDR1 KGHSH, CDR2 LQKENI. With 2 bases clipped from V and 2 bases from J, the junction kept 10 bases outside the gene matches. The CDR3 is made up of 18 amino acids.

The J gene is TRBJ2-1, the V gene TRBV29-1; 8 bases are a match to TRBD2. V shed 4 bases, J shed 2 bases, and the junction held 10 bases outside the gene matches. The CDR3 totals 16 residues. Looked up from germline, CDR1 is SQVTM and CDR2 is ANQGSEA. The CDR3 region has the DNA TGCAGCGTTGTTCTGGTCGGGGGGGCCGCCTACAATGAGCAGTTCTTC. Residues: CSVVLVGGAAYNEQFF.

This clonotype has a handful of counts. The rearrangement links TRBV5-1 to TRBJ2-5, with D possibly being TRBD1 (6 bases). This CDR3 region has 14 residues. CDR1 is SGHRS, CDR2 YFSETQ, per germline. Trimming removed 2 bases from V and 5 bases from J, with 13 bases in between. CDR3 loop: CASSFDGQGETQYF. DNA of the CDR3: TGCGCCAGCAGCTTTGACGGGCAGGGGGAGACCCAGTACTTC.

As to this clonotype: At one boundary the junction diverges from the germline segment, which might be a read error. The chain is built from TRBV28 and TRBJ2-1; a possible D gene is TRBD1 (5 bases). The CDR3 is 12 amino acids. The V gene's germline CDR1 is MDHEN and CDR2 SYDVKM. CDR3 bases: TGCGCCAGCAGTCTGGGGCTTTCCGAGCAGTTCTTC. Residues: CASSLGLSEQFF.

This clonotype was detected many times. The V call is TRBV7-2, the J call TRBJ1-1, with D unresolved. CDR1 and CDR2 from the germline V gene are SGHTA and FQGNSA. The CDR3 loop spans 13 amino acids. The V gene lost 2 bases and the J gene lost 0 bases, with 4 bases spanning the gap. CDR3 nucleotide sequence: TGTGCCAGCAGCTTATGGGTGAACACTGAAGCTTTCTTT. This translates into CASSLWVNTEAFF.

The rearrangement links TRBV20-1 to TRBJ2-3; possible D gene TRBD1, 6 bases. The CDR3 extends over 14 amino acids. Between the trimmed V and J ends, which lost 5 bases and 1 base, there was a span of 13 bases. Germline V lookup: CDR1 DFQATT, CDR2 SNEGSKA (reference sequence). CDR3 sequence reads: CSAPRPGGTDTQYF. In DNA form, the CDR3 reads TGCAGTGCTCCTAGGCCAGGGGGCACAGATACGCAGTATTTT.

This clonotype was recorded many times. V and J are TRBV28 and TRBJ1-1; D gene uncertain. Trimming pared 4 bases from V and 1 base from J, leaving 10 bases between. This CDR3 region has 14 residues. Germline V gene data show CDR1 as MDHEN and CDR2 as SYDVKM. Here the CDR3 reads CASSSRDTNTEAFF. The DNA for the CDR3 is TGTGCCAGCAGTTCACGCGACACGAACACTGAAGCTTTCTTT.

This chain's CDR3 is CATSRDRTYGYTF. The CDR3 DNA reads TGTGCCACCAGCAGAGACCGGACCTATGGCTACACCTTC. The genes are TRBV15 and TRBJ1-2; D gene unclear. V lost 0 bases to trimming and J lost 4 bases, with 6 bases between them. Per the germline V gene, CDR1 is LNHNV and CDR2 is YYDKDF (reference sequence). The CDR3 consists of 13 residues.

This clonotype appeared many times. CDR3 nucleotide sequence: TGCAGTGCTAGAGACCGGAGACAGGGGTTCAACGAGCAGTACTTC. Translated: CSARDRRQGFNEQYF. The chain has TRBV20-1 and TRBJ2-7, with 8 bases matching TRBD1. Germline V gene data show CDR1 as DFQATT and CDR2 as SNEGSKA (reference sequence). The CDR3 contains 15 residues. V trimming: 0 bases; J trimming: 5 bases; junction bases outside the gene matches: 9.

This clonotype was picked up a small number of times. V and J are TRBV29-1 and TRBJ2-3; 7 bases are shared with TRBD1. This CDR3 comprises 14 residues. With 6 bases clipped from V and 0 bases from J, the junction kept 6 bases outside the gene matches. Germline V gene sequence: CDR1 SQVTM, CDR2 ANQGSEA. The CDR3: CSVHRGTSTDTQYF. CDR3 nucleotide sequence: TGCAGCGTCCACAGGGGAACTAGCACAGATACGCAGTATTTT.

This clonotype was detected ten times or more. The chain is built from TRBV7-2 and TRBJ1-1; TRBD1 agrees at 7 bases. CDR3 length: 14 residues. The ends lost 6 bases at V and 1 base at J; junction bases unmatched: 5. Germline CDR1 SGHTA, CDR2 FQGNSA. In nucleotides, the CDR3 is TGTGCCAGCAGTTCCCGGACAGGGAACACTGAAGCTTTCTTT. The encoded protein is CASSSRTGNTEAFF.